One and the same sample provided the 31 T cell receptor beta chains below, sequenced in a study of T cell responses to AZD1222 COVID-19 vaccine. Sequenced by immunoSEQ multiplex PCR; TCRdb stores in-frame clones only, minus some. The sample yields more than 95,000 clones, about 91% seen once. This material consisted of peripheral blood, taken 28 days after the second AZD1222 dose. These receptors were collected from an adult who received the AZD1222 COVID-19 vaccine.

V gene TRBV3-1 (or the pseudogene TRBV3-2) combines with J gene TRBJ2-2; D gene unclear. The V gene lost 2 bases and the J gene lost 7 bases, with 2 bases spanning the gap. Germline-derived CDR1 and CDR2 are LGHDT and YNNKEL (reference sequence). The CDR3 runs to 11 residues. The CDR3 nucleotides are TGTGCCAGCAGCCAATACGGGGAGCTGTTTTTT. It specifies CASSQYGELFF.

CDR3: CARVQHRGGLADPNTGELFF. The CDR3 DNA reads TGTGCCAGAGTGCAACACAGGGGGGGACTAGCGGATCCGAACACCGGGGAGCTGTTTTTT. The V gene is TRBV19, the J gene TRBJ2-2, with 11 bases identical to TRBD2. Trimming at V came to 9 bases and at J to 0 bases, leaving 18 bases not matched to a gene. Germline V gene data show CDR1 as LNHDA and CDR2 as SQIVND (reference sequence). This CDR3 region has 20 residues.

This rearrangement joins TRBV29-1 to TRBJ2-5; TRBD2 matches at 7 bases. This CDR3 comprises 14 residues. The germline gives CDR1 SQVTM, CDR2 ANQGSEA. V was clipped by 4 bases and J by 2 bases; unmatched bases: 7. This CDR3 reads CSVGLAVIQETQYF. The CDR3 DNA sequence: TGCAGCGTTGGGCTAGCGGTTATACAAGAGACCCAGTACTTC.

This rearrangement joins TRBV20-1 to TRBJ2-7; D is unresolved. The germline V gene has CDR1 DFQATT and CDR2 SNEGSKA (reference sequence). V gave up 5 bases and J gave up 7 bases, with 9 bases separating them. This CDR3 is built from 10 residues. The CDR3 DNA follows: TGCAGTGCTTCGGCCGAGGAGCAGTACTTC. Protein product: CSASAEEQYF.

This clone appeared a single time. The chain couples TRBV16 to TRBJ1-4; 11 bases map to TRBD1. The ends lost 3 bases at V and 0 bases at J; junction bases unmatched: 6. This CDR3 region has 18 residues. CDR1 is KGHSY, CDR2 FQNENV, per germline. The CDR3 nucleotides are TGTGCCAGCAGCCATTCCGGGACAGGGGGTCCAACTAATGAAAAACTGTTTTTT. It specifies CASSHSGTGGPTNEKLFF.

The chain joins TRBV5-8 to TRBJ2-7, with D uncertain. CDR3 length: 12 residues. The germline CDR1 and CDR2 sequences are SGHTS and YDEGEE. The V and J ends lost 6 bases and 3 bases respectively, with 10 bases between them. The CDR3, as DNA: TGTGCCAGCAAGCGCAGCCACTACGAGCAGTACTTC. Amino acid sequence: CASKRSHYEQYF.

The chain's CDR3 is CSVEGQLGGTQYF. CDR3 coding DNA: TGCAGCGTTGAAGGTCAGTTAGGCGGGACCCAGTACTTC. The V call is TRBV29-1, the J call TRBJ2-5; D is unresolved. The CDR3 consists of 13 residues. The ends were cut back, 1 base at V and 7 bases at J, with 13 bases in the middle. Germline assignment: CDR1 SQVTM and CDR2 ANQGSEA.

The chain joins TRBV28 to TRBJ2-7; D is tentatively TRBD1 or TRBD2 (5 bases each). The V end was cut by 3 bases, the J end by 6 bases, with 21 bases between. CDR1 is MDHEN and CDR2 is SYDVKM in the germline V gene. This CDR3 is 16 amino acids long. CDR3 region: CASSFRDPGRDGEQYF. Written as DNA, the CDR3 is TGTGCCAGCAGTTTCCGCGACCCAGGAAGGGACGGCGAGCAGTACTTC.

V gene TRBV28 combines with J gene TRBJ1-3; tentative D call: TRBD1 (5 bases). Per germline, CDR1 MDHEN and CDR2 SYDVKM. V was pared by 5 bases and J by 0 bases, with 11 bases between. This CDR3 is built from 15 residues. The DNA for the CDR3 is TGTGCCAGCAGTCTCCGACAGAGCTCTGGAAACACCATATATTTT. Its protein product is CASSLRQSSGNTIYF.

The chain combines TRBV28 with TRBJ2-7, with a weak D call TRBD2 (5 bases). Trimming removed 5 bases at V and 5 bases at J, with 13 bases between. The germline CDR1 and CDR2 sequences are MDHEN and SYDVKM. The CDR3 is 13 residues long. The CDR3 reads CASSLGSGNEQYF. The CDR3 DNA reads TGTGCCAGCAGTCTGGGGTCGGGGAACGAGCAGTACTTC.

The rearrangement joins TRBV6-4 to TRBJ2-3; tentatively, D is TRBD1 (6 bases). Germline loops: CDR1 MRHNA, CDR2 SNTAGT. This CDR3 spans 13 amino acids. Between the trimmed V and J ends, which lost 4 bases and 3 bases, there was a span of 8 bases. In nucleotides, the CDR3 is TGTGCCAGCAGTGGGACAGCAACAGATACGCAGTATTTT. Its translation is CASSGTATDTQYF.

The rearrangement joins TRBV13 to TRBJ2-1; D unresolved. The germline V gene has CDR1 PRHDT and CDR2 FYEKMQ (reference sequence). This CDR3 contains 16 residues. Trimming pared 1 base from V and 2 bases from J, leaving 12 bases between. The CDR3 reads CASSLDGQRTYNEQFF. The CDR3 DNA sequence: TGTGCCAGCAGCTTAGATGGCCAACGAACCTACAATGAGCAGTTCTTC.

CDR3 amino acids: CASLKEIATAYGYTF. CDR3 DNA sequence: TGTGCCAGCCTTAAAGAGATCGCGACCGCCTATGGCTACACCTTC. The chain combines TRBV6-5 with TRBJ1-2; D unresolved. Germline V gives CDR1 MNHEY, CDR2 SVGAGI. The CDR3 contains 15 residues. Trimming removed 8 bases from V and 4 bases from J, with 20 bases in between.

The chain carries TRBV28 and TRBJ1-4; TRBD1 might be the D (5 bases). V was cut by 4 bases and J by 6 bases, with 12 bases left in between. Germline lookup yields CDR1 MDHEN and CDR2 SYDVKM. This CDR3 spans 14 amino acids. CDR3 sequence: CASSSGTAHEKLFF. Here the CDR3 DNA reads TGTGCCAGCAGTTCTGGGACGGCACATGAAAAACTGTTTTTT.

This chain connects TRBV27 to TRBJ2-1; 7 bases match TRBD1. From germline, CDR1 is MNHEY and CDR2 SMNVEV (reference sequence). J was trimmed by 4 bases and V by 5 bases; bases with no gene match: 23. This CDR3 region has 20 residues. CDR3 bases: TGTGCCAGCAGTCCACGTACCTCCTCAAGACAGGGTATTATGTACAATGAGCAGTTCTTC. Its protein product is CASSPRTSSRQGIMYNEQFF.

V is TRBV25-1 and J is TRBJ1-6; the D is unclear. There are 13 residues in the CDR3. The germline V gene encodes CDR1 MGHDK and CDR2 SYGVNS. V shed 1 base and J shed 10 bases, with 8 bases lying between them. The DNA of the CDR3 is TGTGCCAGCAGTGAATGGGAAGGGTCACCCCTCCACTTT. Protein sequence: CASSEWEGSPLHF.

CDR3 bases: TGTGCCAGCAGCGTAGTCAGCTACACCGGGGAGCTGTTTTTT. Its protein product is CASSVVSYTGELFF. The chain combines TRBV9 with TRBJ2-2; D remains unclear. The V and J ends lost 0 bases and 3 bases respectively, with 6 bases between them. The CDR3 has 14 amino acids. Germline V lookup: CDR1 SGDLS, CDR2 YYNGEE.

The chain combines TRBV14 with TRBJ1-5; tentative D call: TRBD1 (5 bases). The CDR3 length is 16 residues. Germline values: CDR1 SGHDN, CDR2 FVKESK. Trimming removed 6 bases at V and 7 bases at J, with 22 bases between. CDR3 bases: TGTGCCAGCAGAGTCGTTAGGGACCGCTTGGGACAGCCCCAGCATTTT. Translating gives CASRVVRDRLGQPQHF.

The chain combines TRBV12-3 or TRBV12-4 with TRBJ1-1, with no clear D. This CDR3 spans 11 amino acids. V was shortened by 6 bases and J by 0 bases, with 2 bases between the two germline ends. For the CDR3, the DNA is TGTGCCAGCAGACTGAACACTGAAGCTTTCTTT. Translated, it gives CASRLNTEAFF.

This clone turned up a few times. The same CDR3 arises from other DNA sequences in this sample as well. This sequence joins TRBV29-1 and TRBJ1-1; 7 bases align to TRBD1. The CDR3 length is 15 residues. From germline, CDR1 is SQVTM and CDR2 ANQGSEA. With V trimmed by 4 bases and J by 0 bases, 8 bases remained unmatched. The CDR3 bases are TGCAGCGTTGCACAGGGGTGGGGCATGAACACTGAAGCTTTCTTT. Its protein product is CSVAQGWGMNTEAFF.

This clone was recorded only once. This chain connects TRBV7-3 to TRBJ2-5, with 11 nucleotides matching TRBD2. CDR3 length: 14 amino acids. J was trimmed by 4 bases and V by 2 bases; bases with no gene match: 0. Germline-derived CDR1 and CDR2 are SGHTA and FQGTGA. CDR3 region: CASSLGTSGETQYF. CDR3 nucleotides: TGTGCCAGCAGCTTAGGGACTAGCGGAGAGACCCAGTACTTC. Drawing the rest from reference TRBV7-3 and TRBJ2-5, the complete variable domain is GAGVSQTPSNKVTEKGKYVELRCDPISGHTALYWYRQSLGQGPEFLIYFQGTGAADDSGLPNDRFFAVRPEGSVSTLKIQRTERGDSAVYLCASSLGTSGETQYFGPGTRLLVL.

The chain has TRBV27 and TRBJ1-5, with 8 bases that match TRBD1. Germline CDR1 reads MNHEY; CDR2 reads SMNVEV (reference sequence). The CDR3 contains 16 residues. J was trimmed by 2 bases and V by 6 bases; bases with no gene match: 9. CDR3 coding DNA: TGTGCCAGCAGGCTCCAGGGGGCGCAAGGCAATCAGCCCCAGCATTTT. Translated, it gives CASRLQGAQGNQPQHF.

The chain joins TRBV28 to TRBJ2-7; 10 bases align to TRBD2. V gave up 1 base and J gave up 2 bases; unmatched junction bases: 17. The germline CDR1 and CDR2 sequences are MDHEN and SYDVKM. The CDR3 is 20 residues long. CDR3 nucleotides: TGTGCCAGCAGTTTATCCGGTATGATGTCTAGCGGGAGTAGGGCCTACGAGCAGTACTTC. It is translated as CASSLSGMMSSGSRAYEQYF.

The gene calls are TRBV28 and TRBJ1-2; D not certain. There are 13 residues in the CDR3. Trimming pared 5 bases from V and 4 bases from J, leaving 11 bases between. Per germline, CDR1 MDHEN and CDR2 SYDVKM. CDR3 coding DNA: TGTGCCAGCAGTCCCCCTAGCCCCTATGGCTACACCTTC. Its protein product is CASSPPSPYGYTF.

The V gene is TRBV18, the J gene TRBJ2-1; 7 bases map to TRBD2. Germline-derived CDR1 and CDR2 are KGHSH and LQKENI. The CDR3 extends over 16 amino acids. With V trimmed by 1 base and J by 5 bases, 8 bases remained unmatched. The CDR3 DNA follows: TGTGCCAGCTCACCACGTACGGCGGGAGCCCACAATGAGCAGTTCTTC. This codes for CASSPRTAGAHNEQFF. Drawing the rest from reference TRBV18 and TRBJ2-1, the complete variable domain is NAGVMQNPRHLVRRRGQEARLRCSPMKGHSHVYWYRQLPEEGLKFMVYLQKENIIDESGMPKERFSAEFPKEGPSILRIQQVVRGDSAAYFCASSPRTAGAHNEQFFGPGTRLTVL.

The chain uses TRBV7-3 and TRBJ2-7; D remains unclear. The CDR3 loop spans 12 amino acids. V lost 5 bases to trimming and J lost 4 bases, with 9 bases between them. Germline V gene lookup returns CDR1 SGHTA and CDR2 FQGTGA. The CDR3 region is CASSMDGYEQYF. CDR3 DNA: TGTGCCAGCAGCATGGACGGATACGAGCAGTACTTC.

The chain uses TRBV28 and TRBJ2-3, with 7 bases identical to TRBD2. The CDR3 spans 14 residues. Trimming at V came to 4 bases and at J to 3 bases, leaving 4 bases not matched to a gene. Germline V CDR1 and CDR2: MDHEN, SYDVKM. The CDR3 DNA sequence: TGTGCCAGCAGTTGGGAGGGGTCGACAGATACGCAGTATTTT. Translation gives CASSWEGSTDTQYF.

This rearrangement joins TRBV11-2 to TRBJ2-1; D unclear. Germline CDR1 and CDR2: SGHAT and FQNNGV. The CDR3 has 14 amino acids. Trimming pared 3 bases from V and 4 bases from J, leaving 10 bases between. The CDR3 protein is CASSFGTEYNEQFF. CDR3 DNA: TGTGCCAGCAGCTTCGGTACGGAATACAATGAGCAGTTCTTC.

In DNA, the CDR3 is TGTGCCAGCAGCCTGCGCACAGATACGCAGTATTTT. This sequence encodes CASSLRTDTQYF. V gene TRBV7-8 combines with J gene TRBJ2-3; D is undetermined. The CDR3 is made up of 12 amino acids. Between the trimmed V and J ends, which lost 5 bases and 1 base, there was a span of 4 bases. Germline CDR1 and CDR2: SGHVS and FQNEAQ.

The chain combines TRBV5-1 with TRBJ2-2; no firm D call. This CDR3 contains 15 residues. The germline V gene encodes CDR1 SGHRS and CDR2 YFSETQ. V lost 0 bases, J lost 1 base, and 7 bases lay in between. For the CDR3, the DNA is TGCGCCAGCAGCTTGGGATTCGGGAACACCGGGGAGCTGTTTTTT. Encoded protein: CASSLGFGNTGELFF.

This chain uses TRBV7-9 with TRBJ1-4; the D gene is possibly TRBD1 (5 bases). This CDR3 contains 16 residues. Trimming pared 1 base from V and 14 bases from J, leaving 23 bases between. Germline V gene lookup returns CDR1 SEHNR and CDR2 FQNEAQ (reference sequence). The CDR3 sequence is CASSLDVPGPKVFLFF. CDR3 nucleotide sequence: TGTGCCAGCAGCTTAGACGTCCCGGGACCCAAAGTATTCCTGTTTTTT.